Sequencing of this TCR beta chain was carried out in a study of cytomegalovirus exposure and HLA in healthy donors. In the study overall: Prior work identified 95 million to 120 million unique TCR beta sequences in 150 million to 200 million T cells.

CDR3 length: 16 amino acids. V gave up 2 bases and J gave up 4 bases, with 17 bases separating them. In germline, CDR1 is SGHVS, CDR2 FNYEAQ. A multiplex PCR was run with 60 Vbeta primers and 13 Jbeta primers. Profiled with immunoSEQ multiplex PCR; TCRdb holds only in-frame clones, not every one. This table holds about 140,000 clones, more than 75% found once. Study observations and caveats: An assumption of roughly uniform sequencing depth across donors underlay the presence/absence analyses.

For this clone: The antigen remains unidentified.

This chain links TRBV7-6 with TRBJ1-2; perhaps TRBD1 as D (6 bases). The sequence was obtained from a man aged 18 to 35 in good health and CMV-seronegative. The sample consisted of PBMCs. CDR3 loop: CASSLMGEDSIYGYTF. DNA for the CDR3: TGTGCCAGCAGCTTAATGGGTGAGGACAGTATCTATGGCTACACCTTC.